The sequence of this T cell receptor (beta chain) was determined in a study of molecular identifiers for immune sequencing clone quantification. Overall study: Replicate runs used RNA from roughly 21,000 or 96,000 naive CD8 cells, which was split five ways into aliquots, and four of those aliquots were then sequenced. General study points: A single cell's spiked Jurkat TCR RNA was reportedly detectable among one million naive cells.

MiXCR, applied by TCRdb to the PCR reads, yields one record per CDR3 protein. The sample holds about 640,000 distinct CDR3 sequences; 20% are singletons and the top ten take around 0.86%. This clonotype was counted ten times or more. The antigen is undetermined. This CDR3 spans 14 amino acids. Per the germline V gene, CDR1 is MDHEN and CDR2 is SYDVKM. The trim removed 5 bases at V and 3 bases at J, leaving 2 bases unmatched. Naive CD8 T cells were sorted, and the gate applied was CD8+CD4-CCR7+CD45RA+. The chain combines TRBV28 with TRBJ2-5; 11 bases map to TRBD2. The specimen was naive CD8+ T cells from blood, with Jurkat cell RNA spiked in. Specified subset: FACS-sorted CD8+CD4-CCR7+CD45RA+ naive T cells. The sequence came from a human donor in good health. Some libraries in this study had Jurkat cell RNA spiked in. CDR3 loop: CASSPGLAEETQYF. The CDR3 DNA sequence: TGTGCCAGCAGTCCGGGACTAGCGGAAGAGACCCAGTACTTC.